The 18 T cell receptor beta chains listed next were all sequenced from one sample in a study of shared clonotypes between healthy human individuals. The table came from immunoSEQ multiplex PCR; TCRdb's copy has only in-frame clones and leaves some out. The sample lists about 1.1 million clones, around three quarters occurring once. Sequencing input: memory CD4+ T cells from PBMCs. Subset defined: CD45RA-negative fraction. The receptors originated from a man between 18 and 29 years old in good health. Some clones in this sample may be carry-over from other donors' samples.

The gene calls are TRBV5-1 and TRBJ1-4, with D perhaps TRBD1 (5 bases). Germline V gene sequence: CDR1 SGHRS, CDR2 YFSETQ. The CDR3 length is 15 residues. Trimming removed 0 bases from V and 5 bases from J, with 11 bases in between. Here the CDR3 reads CASSLGDSPNEKLFF. As DNA, the CDR3 is TGCGCCAGCAGCTTGGGCGACAGCCCCAATGAAAAACTGTTTTTT.

The genes are TRBV9 and TRBJ2-5; 8 nucleotides line up with TRBD1. Germline CDR1 SGDLS, CDR2 YYNGEE. This CDR3 contains 15 residues. V gave up 4 bases and J gave up 3 bases; unmatched junction bases: 8. The CDR3, as DNA: TGTGCCAGCAGCAAGGGACAGGATAGGAAAGAGACCCAGTACTTC. It yields the protein CASSKGQDRKETQYF.

This clone has a count of ten or more. Other DNA sequences in the sample encode the same CDR3. V and J are TRBV20-1 and TRBJ2-1; tentatively, D is TRBD1 (6 bases). This CDR3 contains 11 residues. CDR1 is DFQATT and CDR2 is SNEGSKA in the germline V gene (reference sequence). CDR3 sequence (DNA): TGCAGCGCTGGCAGGGGTGGAGAGCAGTTCTTC. This sequence encodes CSAGRGGEQFF.

This rearrangement joins TRBV5-6 to TRBJ2-7, with D possibly matching TRBD1 (6 bases). V was shortened by 1 base and J by 1 base, with 15 bases between the two germline ends. Germline-derived CDR1 and CDR2 are SGHDT and YYEEEE. The CDR3 is made up of 16 amino acids. The CDR3 region has the DNA TGTGCCAGCAGCTTGCTCCCGGGACATCCGTCCTACGAGCAGTACTTC. Its protein is CASSLLPGHPSYEQYF.

The V and J genes are TRBV9 and TRBJ1-6; D is unclear. The ends were cut back, 0 bases at V and 6 bases at J, with 10 bases in the middle. This CDR3 spans 15 amino acids. Germline V lookup: CDR1 SGDLS, CDR2 YYNGEE. CDR3 sequence (DNA): TGTGCCAGCAGCGTAGGTTGGGGAGCTAATTCACCCCTCCACTTT. Protein product: CASSVGWGANSPLHF.

J is TRBJ1-2 and V is TRBV5-4, with 7 bases lining up with TRBD1. In germline, CDR1 is SGHNT, CDR2 YYREEE (reference sequence). V dropped 3 bases and J dropped 6; count of bases not matched to a gene: 8. CDR3 length: 14 residues. This CDR3 reads CASSSDRAGDGYTF. Here the CDR3 DNA reads TGTGCCAGCAGCTCCGACAGGGCCGGGGATGGCTACACCTTC.

The chain employs TRBV4-2 and TRBJ2-7, with TRBD2 matching 13 bases. V dropped 5 bases and J dropped 2; count of bases not matched to a gene: 9. CDR3 length equals 17 residues. Germline-derived CDR1 and CDR2 are LGHNA and YNFKEQ. Here the CDR3 DNA reads TGTGCCAGCAGCTTCGGACTAGCGGGAGTCCTAACCTACGAGCAGTACTTC. Amino acid sequence: CASSFGLAGVLTYEQYF.

J is TRBJ1-3 and V is TRBV30, with 10 bases that match TRBD1. J gave up 0 bases and V 8 bases, and 4 bases lay outside the gene matches. The germline CDR1 and CDR2 sequences are GTSNPN and SVGIG (reference sequence). CDR3 length: 14 residues. CDR3 sequence: CATGQGFSGNTIYF. CDR3 coding DNA: TGTGCCACGGGACAGGGGTTCTCTGGAAACACCATATATTTT.

The rearrangement uses TRBV5-6 and TRBJ1-2; D ambiguous. V shed 1 base and J shed 0 bases, with 19 bases lying between them. CDR3 length equals 18 residues. The germline CDR1 and CDR2 sequences are SGHDT and YYEEEE. Here the CDR3 DNA reads TGTGCCAGCAGCTTGTATTTACGGTCGAATCCCTCTAACTATGGCTACACCTTC. This codes for CASSLYLRSNPSNYGYTF.

V and J are TRBV7-2 and TRBJ2-3, with D perhaps matching TRBD1 or TRBD2 (6 bases each). V shed 2 bases and J shed 6 bases, with 15 bases lying between them. CDR1 is SGHTA, CDR2 FQGNSA, per germline. The CDR3 totals 15 residues. CDR3: CASSLRGAISDTQYF. CDR3 DNA: TGTGCCAGCAGCTTAAGGGGGGCAATTTCGGATACGCAGTATTTT.

In regard to this clone: One base away lies a much larger clone, so this may be a sequencing read error. This chain joins TRBV27 and TRBJ2-7; 8 nucleotides match TRBD2. V shed 6 bases, J shed 5 bases, and the junction held 3 bases outside the gene matches. This CDR3 region has 12 residues. CDR1 and CDR2 (germline): MNHEY, SMNVEV (reference sequence). The CDR3 DNA reads TGTGCCAGCAGCCCCGGGGGGGACGAGCAGTACTTC. Residues: CASSPGGDEQYF.

This clone occurred once. V is TRBV5-1 and J is TRBJ2-2; no reliable D call. The germline V gene encodes CDR1 SGHRS and CDR2 YFSETQ. This CDR3 region has 16 residues. V was pared by 0 bases and J by 4 bases, with 13 bases between. The CDR3 DNA reads as TGCGCCAGCAGCTTGGCGGTAAATTTACTCACCGGGGAGCTGTTTTTT. Translation gives CASSLAVNLLTGELFF.

The V gene is TRBV28, the J gene TRBJ2-7; 7 nucleotides match TRBD2. J was trimmed by 3 bases and V by 5 bases; bases with no gene match: 10. Germline CDR1 and CDR2: MDHEN and SYDVKM. The CDR3 is 15 residues long. The CDR3 region is CASSEGLPAGYEQYF. The CDR3 DNA follows: TGTGCCAGCAGTGAGGGACTACCAGCGGGCTACGAGCAGTACTTC.

The V and J genes are TRBV7-2 and TRBJ2-3; maybe TRBD2 (6 bases). The length of the CDR3 is 15 residues. CDR1 and CDR2 from the germline V gene are SGHTA and FQGNSA. The V end was cut by 3 bases, the J end by 2 bases, with 12 bases between. In nucleotides, the CDR3 is TGTGCCAGCAGCTTCCAGGGAGGCCTCACAGATACGCAGTATTTT. This sequence encodes CASSFQGGLTDTQYF.

V is TRBV5-1 and J is TRBJ2-3, with D hard to call. The V end was cut by 5 bases, the J end by 4 bases, with 11 bases between. The CDR3 has 13 amino acids. CDR1 is SGHRS and CDR2 is YFSETQ in the germline V gene. As DNA, the CDR3 is TGCGCCAGCAGTTTGCCCTCGGCAGATACGCAGTATTTT. Translating it yields CASSLPSADTQYF.

V and J are TRBV28 and TRBJ1-6, with TRBD1 identical over 8 bases. This CDR3 is built from 15 residues. J lost 6 bases, V lost 5 bases, and 6 bases had no gene match. From germline, CDR1 is MDHEN and CDR2 SYDVKM. The CDR3 region has the DNA TGTGCCAGCAGTGACAGGGGTTCGTTTAATTCACCCCTCCACTTT. Amino acid sequence: CASSDRGSFNSPLHF.

J is TRBJ2-3 and V is TRBV14, with a tentative D call TRBD2 (6 bases). The CDR3 extends over 14 amino acids. V lost 1 base to trimming and J lost 3 bases, with 8 bases between them. Germline assignment: CDR1 SGHDN and CDR2 FVKESK. The CDR3 DNA sequence: TGTGCCAGCAGCCAAGCGGGAGTTACAGATACGCAGTATTTT. As protein: CASSQAGVTDTQYF. The whole variable domain, remainder taken from reference TRBV14 and TRBJ2-3, is EAGVTQFPSHSVIEKGQTVTLRCDPISGHDNLYWYRRVMGKEIKFLLHFVKESKQDESGMPNNRFLAERTGGTYSTLKVQPAELEDSGVYFCASSQAGVTDTQYFGPGTRLTVL.

This chain's CDR3 is CASSLVAQGGYEQYF. The DNA for the CDR3 is TGTGCCAGCAGCTTGGTAGCCCAAGGGGGCTACGAGCAGTACTTC. The chain links TRBV5-6 to TRBJ2-7, with D possibly being TRBD1 (6 bases). V shed 0 bases and J shed 3 bases, with 13 bases lying between them. The germline gives CDR1 SGHDT, CDR2 YYEEEE. CDR3 length: 15 residues. Filled out from reference TRBV5-6 and TRBJ2-7, the complete variable domain reads DAGVTQSPTHLIKTRGQQVTLRCSPKSGHDTVSWYQQALGQGPQFIFQYYEEEERQRGNFPDRFSGHQFPNYSSELNVNALLLGDSALYLCASSLVAQGGYEQYFGPGTRLTVT.